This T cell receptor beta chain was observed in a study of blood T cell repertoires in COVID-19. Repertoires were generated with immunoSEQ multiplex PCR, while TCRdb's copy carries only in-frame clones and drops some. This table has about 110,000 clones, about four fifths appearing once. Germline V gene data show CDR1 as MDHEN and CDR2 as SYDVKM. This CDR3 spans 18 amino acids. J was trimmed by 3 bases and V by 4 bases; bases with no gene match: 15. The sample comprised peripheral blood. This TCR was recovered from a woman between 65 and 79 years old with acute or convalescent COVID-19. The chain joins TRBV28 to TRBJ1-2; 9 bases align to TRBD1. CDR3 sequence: CASSSHSSPGTGYYGYTF. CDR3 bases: TGTGCCAGCAGTTCTCATTCCTCCCCCGGGACAGGGTACTATGGCTACACCTTC.